These 2 T cell receptor beta chains were sequenced from one sample in a study of pediatric ulcerative colitis. The data were produced by immunoSEQ multiplex PCR, yet TCRdb's version contains in-frame clones alone and is incomplete. The data contain fewer than 30,000 clones, over 65% of them singletons. Rectal tissue came from one to two pinch biopsies taken at colonoscopy. Source material: gut tissue. The receptors stem from a boy aged 5 to 17 with severe ulcerative colitis.

Only a few counts were recorded for this clone. The chain uses TRBV7-9 and TRBJ1-5, with a tentative D call TRBD1 (6 bases). The CDR3 has 14 residues. Germline V CDR1 and CDR2: SEHNR, FQNEAQ (reference sequence). V was shortened by 4 bases and J by 2 bases, with 9 bases between the two germline ends. Here the CDR3 DNA reads TGTGCCAGCAGCTCACAGGGTGGCAATCAGCCCCAGCATTTT. It encodes CASSSQGGNQPQHF.

The chain combines TRBV11-2 with TRBJ2-7; D might be TRBD1 (5 bases). The CDR3 runs 14 residues. Trimming shortened V by 5 bases and J by 1 base, and 12 bases separated the two germline ends. Germline lookup yields CDR1 SGHAT and CDR2 FQNNGV. The CDR3 coding sequence is TGTGCCAGCAGCCCTAGTAGGGGATCCTACGAGCAGTACTTC. This sequence encodes CASSPSRGSYEQYF.